The rows below give T cell receptor beta chains drawn from one sample of a study of identical twins. TCRdb re-called the 5' RACE reads through MiXCR, storing one row per CDR3 protein. Of a few hundred thousand distinct CDR3 sequences listed, roughly an eighth are singletons. These data also featured in a second study, about yellow fever vaccine responses in identical twins.

Sequencing input: CD4+ T cells sorted from blood. The receptors derive from a woman aged 18 to 35 in good health. The conserved cysteine and the conserved F or W are not part of the CDR3 here.

V gene	J gene	CDR3 protein
TRBV7-2	TRBJ2-1	ASSFRTGTFFYNEQF
TRBV2	TRBJ2-5	ASTGETQY
TRBV9	TRBJ2-2	ASSNNANTGELF
TRBV2	TRBJ1-5	ASSEGRAVNQPQH
TRBV12-3/TRBV12-4	TRBJ2-3	ASSSEIGVDTQY
TRBV20-1	TRBJ1-5	SARGVRVDQPQH
TRBV20-1	TRBJ1-6	SAREDRDNSPLH
TRBV9	TRBJ1-2	ASSAQISSLQGVANYGYT
TRBV12-5	TRBJ2-3	ASGLGLAGTSTDTQY
TRBV12-3/TRBV12-4	TRBJ1-1	ATLYVENTEAF
TRBV7-9	TRBJ2-1	ASSLDNVLIYNEQF
TRBV6-2/TRBV6-3	TRBJ1-6	ASSGQTNNSPLH
TRBV15	TRBJ2-5	ATRADGRQTQY
TRBV20-1	TRBJ1-6	SAKRQGGNSPLH
TRBV12-3/TRBV12-4	TRBJ2-2	ASSFTGQGAGELF
TRBV20-1	TRBJ2-3	SADSGKADTQY
TRBV7-2	TRBJ2-5	ASSRVGTAQEAQY
TRBV5-1	TRBJ2-2	ASSLGTSGTGELF
TRBV7-9	TRBJ1-1	ASSLQGDTEAF
TRBV5-1	TRBJ2-3	ASSFGDLTDTQY
TRBV5-1	TRBJ1-2	ASSTRPTGEFGGYT
TRBV3-1	TRBJ2-7	ASSHGAGQHEQY
TRBV10-3	TRBJ2-5	ATSSGQETQY
TRBV5-6	TRBJ2-2	ASMFRGRTGELF
TRBV20-1	TRBJ2-1	SARDPDGSSYNEQF
TRBV9	TRBJ2-2	ASSVRVLGELF
TRBV7-8	TRBJ2-5	ASRSIAGGETQY
TRBV2	TRBJ2-3	ASRVAGQGIDTQY
TRBV24-1	TRBJ2-1	ATSDPTPTSRIYNEQF
TRBV7-2	TRBJ2-2	ASSGSGQGFAGELF
TRBV12-3/TRBV12-4	TRBJ2-7	ASSPRQLAGVGEQY
TRBV6-1	TRBJ2-7	ASSEALGGEQY
TRBV7-3	TRBJ2-3	ASSLSPSDPDTQY
TRBV7-9	TRBJ2-7	ASSLFPSYEQY
TRBV29-1	TRBJ1-2	SSHGEVYGYT